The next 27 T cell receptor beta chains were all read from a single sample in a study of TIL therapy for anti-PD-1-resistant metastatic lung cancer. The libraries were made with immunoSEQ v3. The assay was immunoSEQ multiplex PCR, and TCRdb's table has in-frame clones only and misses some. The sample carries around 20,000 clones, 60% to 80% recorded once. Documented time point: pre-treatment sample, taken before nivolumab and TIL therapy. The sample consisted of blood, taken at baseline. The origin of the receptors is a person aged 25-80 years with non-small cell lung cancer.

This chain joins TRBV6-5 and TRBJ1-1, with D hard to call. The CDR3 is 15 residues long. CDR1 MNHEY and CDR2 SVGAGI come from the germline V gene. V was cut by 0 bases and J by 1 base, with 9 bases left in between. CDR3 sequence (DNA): TGTGCCAGCAGTTACTCCCCGGCCCGGAACACTGAAGCTTTCTTT. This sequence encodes CASSYSPARNTEAFF.

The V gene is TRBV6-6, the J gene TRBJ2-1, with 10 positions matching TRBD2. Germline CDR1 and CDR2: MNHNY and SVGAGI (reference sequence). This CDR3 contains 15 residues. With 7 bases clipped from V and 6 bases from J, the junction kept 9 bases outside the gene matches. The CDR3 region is CASTIPTSGANEQFF. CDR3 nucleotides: TGTGCCAGCACTATACCTACTAGCGGGGCCAATGAGCAGTTCTTC.

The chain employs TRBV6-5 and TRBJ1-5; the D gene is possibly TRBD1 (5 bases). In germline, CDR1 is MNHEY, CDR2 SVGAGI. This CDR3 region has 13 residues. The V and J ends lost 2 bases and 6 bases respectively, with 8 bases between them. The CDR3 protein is CASSYRGGQPQHF. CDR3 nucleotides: TGTGCCAGCAGTTACAGGGGCGGTCAGCCCCAGCATTTT.

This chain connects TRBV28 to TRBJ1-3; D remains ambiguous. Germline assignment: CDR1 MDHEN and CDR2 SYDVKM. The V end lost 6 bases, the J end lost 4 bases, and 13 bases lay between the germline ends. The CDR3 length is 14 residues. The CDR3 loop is CASSPRKSGNTIYF. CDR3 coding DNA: TGTGCCAGCAGCCCACGGAAGTCAGGAAACACCATATATTTT. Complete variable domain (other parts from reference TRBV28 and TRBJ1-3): DVKVTQSSRYLVKRTGEKVFLECVQDMDHENMFWYRQDPGLGLRLIYFSYDVKMKEKGDIPEGYSVSREKKERFSLILESASTNQTSMYLCASSPRKSGNTIYFGEGSWLTVV.

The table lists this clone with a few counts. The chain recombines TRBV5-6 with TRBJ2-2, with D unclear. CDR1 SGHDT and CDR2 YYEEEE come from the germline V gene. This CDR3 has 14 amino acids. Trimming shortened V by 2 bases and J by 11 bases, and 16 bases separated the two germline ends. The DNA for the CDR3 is TGTGCCAGCAGCTTTGGAACCACCGTCGGTGAGCTGTTTTTT. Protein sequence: CASSFGTTVGELFF.

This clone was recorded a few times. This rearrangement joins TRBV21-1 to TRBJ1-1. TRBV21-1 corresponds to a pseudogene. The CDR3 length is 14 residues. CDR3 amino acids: CASSMGPQNTEAFF. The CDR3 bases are TGTGCCAGCAGCATGGGACCGCAGAACACTGAAGCTTTCTTT.

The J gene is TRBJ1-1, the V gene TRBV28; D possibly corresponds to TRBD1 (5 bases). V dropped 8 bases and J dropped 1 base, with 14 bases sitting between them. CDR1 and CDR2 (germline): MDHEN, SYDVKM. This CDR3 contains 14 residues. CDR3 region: CASHGSTGNTEAFF. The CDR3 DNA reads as TGTGCCAGCCATGGCAGTACAGGGAACACTGAAGCTTTCTTT.

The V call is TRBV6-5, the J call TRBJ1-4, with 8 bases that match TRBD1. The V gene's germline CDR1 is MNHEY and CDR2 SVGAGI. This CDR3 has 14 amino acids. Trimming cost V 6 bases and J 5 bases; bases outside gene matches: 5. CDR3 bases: TGTGCCAGCAGGAGGACAGGGACCAATGAAAAACTGTTTTTT. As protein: CASRRTGTNEKLFF.

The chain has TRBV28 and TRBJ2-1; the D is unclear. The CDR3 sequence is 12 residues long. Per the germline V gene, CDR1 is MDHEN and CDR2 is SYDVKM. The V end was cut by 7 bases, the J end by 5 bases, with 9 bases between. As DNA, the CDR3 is TGTGCCAGCAAACTGGGCCACAATGAGCAGTTCTTC. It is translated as CASKLGHNEQFF.

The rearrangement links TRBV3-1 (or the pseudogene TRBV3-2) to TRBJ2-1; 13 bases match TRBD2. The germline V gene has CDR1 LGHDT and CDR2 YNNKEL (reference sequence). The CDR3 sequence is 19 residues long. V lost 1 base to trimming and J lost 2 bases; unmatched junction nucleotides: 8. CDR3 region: CASSQGAGLAGNAYNEQFF. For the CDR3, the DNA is TGTGCCAGCAGCCAAGGAGCGGGACTAGCGGGAAACGCCTACAATGAGCAGTTCTTC.

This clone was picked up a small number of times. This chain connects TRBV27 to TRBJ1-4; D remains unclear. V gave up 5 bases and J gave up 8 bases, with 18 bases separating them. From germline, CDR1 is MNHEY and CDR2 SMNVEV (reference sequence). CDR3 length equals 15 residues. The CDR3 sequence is CASSNLDNRGEKLFF. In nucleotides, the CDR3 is TGTGCCAGCAGTAACCTAGACAACCGAGGCGAAAAACTGTTTTTT.

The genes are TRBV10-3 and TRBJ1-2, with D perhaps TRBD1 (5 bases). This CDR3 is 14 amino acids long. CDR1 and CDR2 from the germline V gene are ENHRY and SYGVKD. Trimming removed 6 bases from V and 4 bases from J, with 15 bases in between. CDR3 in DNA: TGTGCCATCAGGGAGGGGTTGGGGACCTATGGCTACACCTTC. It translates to CAIREGLGTYGYTF.

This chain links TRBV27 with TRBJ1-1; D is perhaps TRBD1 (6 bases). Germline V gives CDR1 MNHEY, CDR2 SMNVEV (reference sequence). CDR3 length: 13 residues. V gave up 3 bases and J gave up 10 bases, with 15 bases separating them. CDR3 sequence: CASSFYRELPAFF. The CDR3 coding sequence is TGTGCCAGCAGTTTCTACAGGGAGTTGCCAGCTTTCTTT.

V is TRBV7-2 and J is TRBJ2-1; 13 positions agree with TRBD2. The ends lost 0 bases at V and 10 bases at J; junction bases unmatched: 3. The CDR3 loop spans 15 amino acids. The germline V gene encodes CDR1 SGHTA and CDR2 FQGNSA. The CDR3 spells CASSLALAGGQEQFF. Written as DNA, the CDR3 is TGTGCCAGCAGCTTAGCACTAGCGGGGGGGCAGGAGCAGTTCTTC.

For the CDR3, the DNA is TGTGCCAGTACCCACCGAGGGGGTGGGGCCAACGTCCTGACTTTC. Translation gives CASTHRGGGANVLTF. The chain carries TRBV19 and TRBJ2-6; D is possibly TRBD1 (6 bases). Germline V CDR1 and CDR2: LNHDA, SQIVND (reference sequence). This CDR3 region has 15 residues. V lost 7 bases and J 3 bases, leaving 13 bases between the germline ends.

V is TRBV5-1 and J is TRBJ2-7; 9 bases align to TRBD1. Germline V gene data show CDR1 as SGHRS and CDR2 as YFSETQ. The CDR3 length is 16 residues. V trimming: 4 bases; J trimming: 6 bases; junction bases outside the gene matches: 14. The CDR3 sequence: CASSPWAGQGKSEQYF. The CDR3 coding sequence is TGCGCCAGCAGCCCGTGGGCGGGACAGGGCAAAAGCGAGCAGTACTTC.

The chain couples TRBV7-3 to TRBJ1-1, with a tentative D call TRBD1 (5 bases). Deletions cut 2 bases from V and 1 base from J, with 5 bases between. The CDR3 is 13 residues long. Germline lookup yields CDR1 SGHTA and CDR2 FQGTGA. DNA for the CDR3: TGTGCCAGCAGCTTAGGACAGAACACTGAAGCTTTCTTT. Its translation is CASSLGQNTEAFF.

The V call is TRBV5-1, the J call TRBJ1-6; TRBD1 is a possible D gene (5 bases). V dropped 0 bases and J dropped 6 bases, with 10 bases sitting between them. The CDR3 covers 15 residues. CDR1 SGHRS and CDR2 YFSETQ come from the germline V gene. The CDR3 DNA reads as TGCGCCAGCAGCTTGGAAGGGGCCGGTAATTCACCCCTCCACTTT. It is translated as CASSLEGAGNSPLHF.

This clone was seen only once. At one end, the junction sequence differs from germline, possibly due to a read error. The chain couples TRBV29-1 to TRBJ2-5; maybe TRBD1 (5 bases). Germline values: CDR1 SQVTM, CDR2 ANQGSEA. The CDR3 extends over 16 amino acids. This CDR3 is CSVESSQADSFQEQHF. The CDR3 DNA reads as TGCAGCGTTGAATCGAGTCAGGCCGACAGCTTCCAAGAGCAACACTTC.

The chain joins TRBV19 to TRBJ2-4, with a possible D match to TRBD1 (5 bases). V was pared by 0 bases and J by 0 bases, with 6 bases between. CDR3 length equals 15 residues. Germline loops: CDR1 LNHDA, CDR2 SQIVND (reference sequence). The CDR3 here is CASSIDRVAKNIQYF. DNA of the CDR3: TGTGCCAGTAGTATAGACAGGGTAGCCAAAAACATTCAGTACTTC.

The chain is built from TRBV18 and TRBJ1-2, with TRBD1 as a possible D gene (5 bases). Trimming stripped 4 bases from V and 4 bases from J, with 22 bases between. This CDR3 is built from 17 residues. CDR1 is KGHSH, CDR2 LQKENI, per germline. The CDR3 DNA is TGTGCCAGCTCACAGGACCCGACAGTTGGACGTATCTATGGCTACACCTTC. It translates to CASSQDPTVGRIYGYTF.

The CDR3 here is CASSSGGGTWLNTEAFF. Written as DNA, the CDR3 is TGTGCCAGTAGTTCCGGGGGCGGAACATGGTTGAACACTGAAGCTTTCTTT. This sequence joins TRBV19 and TRBJ1-1, with D maybe TRBD1 (6 bases). Germline loops: CDR1 LNHDA, CDR2 SQIVND (reference sequence). Between the trimmed V and J ends, which lost 5 bases and 0 bases, there was a span of 19 bases. The CDR3 consists of 17 residues.

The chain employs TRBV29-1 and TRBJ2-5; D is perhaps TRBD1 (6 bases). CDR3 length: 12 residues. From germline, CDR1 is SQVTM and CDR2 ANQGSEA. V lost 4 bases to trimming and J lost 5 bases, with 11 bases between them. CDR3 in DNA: TGCAGCGTTGTCCGACAGGTCGAGACCCAGTACTTC. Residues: CSVVRQVETQYF.

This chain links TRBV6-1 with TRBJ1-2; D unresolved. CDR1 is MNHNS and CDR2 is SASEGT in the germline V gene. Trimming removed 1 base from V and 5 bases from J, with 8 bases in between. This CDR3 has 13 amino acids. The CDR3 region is CASSEVRQYGYTF. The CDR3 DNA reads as TGTGCCAGCAGTGAAGTCAGACAATATGGCTACACCTTC.

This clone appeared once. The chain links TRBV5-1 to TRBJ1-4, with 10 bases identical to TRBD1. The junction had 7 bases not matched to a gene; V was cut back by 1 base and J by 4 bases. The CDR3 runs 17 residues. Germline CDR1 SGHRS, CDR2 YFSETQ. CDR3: CASSLRGQGLNNEKLFF. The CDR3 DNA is TGCGCCAGCAGCTTGAGGGGACAGGGGCTGAATAATGAAAAACTGTTTTTT.

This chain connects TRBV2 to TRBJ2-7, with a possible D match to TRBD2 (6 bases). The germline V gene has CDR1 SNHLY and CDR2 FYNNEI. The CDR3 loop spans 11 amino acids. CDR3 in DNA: TGTGCTAGCGGCGGGGAGTACGAGCAGTACTTC. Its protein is CASGGEYEQYF.

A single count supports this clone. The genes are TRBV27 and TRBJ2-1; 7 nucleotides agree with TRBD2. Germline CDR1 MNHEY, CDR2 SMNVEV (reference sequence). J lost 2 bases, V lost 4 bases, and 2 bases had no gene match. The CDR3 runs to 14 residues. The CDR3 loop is CASSWGGTYNEQFF. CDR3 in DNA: TGTGCCAGCAGTTGGGGGGGTACCTACAATGAGCAGTTCTTC.